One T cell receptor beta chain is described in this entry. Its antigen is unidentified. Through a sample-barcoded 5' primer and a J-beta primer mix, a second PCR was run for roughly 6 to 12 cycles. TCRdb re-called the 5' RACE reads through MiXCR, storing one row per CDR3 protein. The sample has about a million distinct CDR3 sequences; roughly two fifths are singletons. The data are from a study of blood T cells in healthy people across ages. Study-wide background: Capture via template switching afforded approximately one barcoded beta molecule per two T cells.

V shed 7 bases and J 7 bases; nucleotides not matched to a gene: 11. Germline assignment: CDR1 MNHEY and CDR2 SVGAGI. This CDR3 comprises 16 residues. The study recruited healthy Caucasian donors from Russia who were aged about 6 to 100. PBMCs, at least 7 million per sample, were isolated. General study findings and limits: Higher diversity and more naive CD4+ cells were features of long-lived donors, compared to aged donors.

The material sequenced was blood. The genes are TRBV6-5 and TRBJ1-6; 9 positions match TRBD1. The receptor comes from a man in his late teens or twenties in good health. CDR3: CASNITPGQGNSPLHF. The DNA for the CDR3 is TGTGCCAGCAATATTACCCCGGGACAGGGAAATTCACCCCTCCACTTT.